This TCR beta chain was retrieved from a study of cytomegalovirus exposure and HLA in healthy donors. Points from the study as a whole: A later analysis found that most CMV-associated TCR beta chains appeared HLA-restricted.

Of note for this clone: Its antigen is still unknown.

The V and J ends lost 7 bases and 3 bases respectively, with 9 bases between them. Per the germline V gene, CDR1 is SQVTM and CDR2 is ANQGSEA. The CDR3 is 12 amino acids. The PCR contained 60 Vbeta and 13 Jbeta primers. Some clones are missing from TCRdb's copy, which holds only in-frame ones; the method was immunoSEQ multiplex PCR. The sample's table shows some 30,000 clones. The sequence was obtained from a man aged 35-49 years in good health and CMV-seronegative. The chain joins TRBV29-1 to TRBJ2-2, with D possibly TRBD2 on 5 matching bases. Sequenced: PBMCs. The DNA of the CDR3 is TGCAGCGGGCAGCGGTACACCGGGGAGCTGTTTTTT. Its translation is CSGQRYTGELFF.